This TCR beta chain was retrieved from a study of CD8+CD57+ T cells in acquired aplastic anemia. Overall study: When averaged, DNA from sorted CD4+ and CD8+ cells came to about 2.9 ug. Overall study results and limits: Found in both controls and patients were 25 to 35 CD8+ CDR3 sequences. The CD8+ Simpson's diversity of patients and controls was not significantly different.

It was patients with CD8+CD57+ cell expansion by flow cytometry who were chosen for sequencing. Each patient carried a diagnosis of severe acquired aplastic anemia. This clonotype was observed a few times. Its antigen remains unknown. The CDR3 ends on some other residue instead of the conserved phenylalanine or tryptophan, so this is likely a read error. Trimming left V 0 bases short and J 0 bases short, with 15 bases between. CDR3 length: 19 residues. CDR1 and CDR2 (germline): SGHTA, FQGTGA. TCR beta VDJ and CDR3 profiling used genomic DNA as template. From the reads, TCRdb called clonotypes with MiXCR, one entry per CDR3 protein. The sample has 150,000 to 200,000 distinct CDR3 sequences, 40% to 60% seen once.

Material for sequencing was sorted CD4+, CD8+, or CD8+CD57+ T cells (not recorded which) from PBMCs. V and J are TRBV7-3 and TRBJ2-6, with D possibly matching TRBD1 (5 bases). The TCR comes from a human donor with aplastic anemia. CDR3 protein: CASSLTWGRSSSGANVLTL. In DNA form, the CDR3 reads TGTGCCAGCAGCTTAACCTGGGGCAGGAGTAGCTCTGGGGCCAACGTCCTGACTTTA.